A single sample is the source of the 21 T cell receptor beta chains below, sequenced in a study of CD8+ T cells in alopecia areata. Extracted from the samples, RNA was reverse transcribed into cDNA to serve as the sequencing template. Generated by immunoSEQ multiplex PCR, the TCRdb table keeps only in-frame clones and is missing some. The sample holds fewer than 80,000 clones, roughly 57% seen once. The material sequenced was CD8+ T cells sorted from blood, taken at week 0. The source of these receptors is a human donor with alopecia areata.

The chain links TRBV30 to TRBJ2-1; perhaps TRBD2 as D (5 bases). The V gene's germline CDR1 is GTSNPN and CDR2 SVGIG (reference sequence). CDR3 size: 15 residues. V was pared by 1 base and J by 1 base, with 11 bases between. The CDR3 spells CAWSALAGSYNEQFF. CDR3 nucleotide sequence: TGTGCCTGGAGTGCCCTAGCTGGTTCCTACAATGAGCAGTTCTTC.

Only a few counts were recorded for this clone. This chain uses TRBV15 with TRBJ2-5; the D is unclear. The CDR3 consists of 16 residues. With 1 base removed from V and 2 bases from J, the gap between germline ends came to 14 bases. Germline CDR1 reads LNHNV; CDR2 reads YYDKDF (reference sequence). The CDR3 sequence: CATSRVVAAPQETQYF. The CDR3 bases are TGTGCCACCAGCAGAGTTGTCGCCGCACCACAAGAGACCCAGTACTTC. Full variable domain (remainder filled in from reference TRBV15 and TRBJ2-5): DAMVIQNPRYQVTQFGKPVTLSCSQTLNHNVMYWYQQKSSQAPKLLFHYYDKDFNNEADTPDNFQSRRPNTSFCFLDIRSPGLGDTAMYLCATSRVVAAPQETQYFGPGTRLLVL.

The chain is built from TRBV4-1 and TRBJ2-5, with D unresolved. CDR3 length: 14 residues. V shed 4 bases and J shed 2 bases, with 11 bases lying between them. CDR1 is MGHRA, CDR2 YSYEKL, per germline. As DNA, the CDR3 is TGCGCCAGCAGCCCCGTTGAAGGACAAGAGACCCAGTACTTC. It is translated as CASSPVEGQETQYF.

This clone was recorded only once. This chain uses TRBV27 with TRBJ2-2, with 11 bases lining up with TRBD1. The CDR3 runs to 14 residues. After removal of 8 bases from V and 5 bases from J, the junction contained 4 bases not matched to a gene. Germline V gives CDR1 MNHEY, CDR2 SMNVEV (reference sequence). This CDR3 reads CASVDRGLTGELFF. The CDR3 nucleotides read TGTGCCAGCGTGGACAGGGGGCTTACCGGGGAGCTGTTTTTT.

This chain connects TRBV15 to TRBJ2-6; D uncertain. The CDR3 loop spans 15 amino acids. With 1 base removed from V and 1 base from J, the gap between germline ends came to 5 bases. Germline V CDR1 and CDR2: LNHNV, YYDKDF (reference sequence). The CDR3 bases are TGTGCCACCAGCAGAGTGCTATCTGGGGCCAACGTCCTGACTTTC. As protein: CATSRVLSGANVLTF.

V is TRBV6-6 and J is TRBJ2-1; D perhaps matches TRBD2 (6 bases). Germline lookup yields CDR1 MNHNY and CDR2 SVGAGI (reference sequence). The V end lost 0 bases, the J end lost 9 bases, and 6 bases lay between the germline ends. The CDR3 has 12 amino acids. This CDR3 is CASSYSGGEQFF. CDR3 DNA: TGTGCCAGCAGTTACTCGGGGGGTGAGCAGTTCTTC.

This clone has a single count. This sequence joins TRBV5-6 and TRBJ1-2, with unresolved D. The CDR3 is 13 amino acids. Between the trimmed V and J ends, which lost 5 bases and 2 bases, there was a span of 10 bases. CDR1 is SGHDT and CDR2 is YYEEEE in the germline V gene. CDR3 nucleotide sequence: TGTGCCAGCAGTCCGACCAAGAACTATGGCTACACCTTC. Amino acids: CASSPTKNYGYTF.

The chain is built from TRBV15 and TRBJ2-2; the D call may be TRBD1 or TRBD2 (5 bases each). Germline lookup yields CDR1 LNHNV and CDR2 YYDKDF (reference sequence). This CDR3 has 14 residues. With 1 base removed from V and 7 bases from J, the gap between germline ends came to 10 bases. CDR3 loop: CATSRVGVVGELFF. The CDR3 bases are TGTGCCACCAGCAGAGTGGGGGTTGTCGGGGAGCTGTTTTTT.

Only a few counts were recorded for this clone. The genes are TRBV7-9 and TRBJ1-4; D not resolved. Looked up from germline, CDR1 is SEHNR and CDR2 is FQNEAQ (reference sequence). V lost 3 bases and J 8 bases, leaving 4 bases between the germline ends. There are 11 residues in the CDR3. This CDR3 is CASSFGEKLFF. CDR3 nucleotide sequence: TGTGCCAGCAGCTTCGGGGAAAAACTGTTTTTT.

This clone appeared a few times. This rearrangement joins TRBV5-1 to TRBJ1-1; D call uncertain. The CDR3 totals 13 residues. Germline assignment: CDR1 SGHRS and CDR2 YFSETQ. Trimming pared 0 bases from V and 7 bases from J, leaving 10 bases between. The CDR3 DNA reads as TGCGCCAGCAGCTTGGACTGGCCCCGTGAAGCTTTCTTT. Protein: CASSLDWPREAFF. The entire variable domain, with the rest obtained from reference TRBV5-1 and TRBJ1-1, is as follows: KAGVTQTPRYLIKTRGQQVTLSCSPISGHRSVSWYQQTPGQGLQFLFEYFSETQRNKGNFPGRFSGRQFSNSRSEMNVSTLELGDSALYLCASSLDWPREAFFGQGTRLTVV.

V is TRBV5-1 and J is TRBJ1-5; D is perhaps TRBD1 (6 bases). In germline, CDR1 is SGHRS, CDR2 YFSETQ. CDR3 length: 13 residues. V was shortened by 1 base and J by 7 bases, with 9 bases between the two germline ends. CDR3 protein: CASSLTGWQPQHF. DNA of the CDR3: TGCGCCAGCAGCTTGACAGGGTGGCAGCCCCAGCATTTT.

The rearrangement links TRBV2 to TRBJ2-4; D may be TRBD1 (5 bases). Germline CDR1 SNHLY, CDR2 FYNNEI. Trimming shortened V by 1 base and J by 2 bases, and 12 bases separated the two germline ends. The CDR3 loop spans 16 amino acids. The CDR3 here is CASSEEKGKPKNIQYF. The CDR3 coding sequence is TGTGCCAGCAGTGAAGAGAAGGGGAAGCCCAAAAACATTCAGTACTTC.

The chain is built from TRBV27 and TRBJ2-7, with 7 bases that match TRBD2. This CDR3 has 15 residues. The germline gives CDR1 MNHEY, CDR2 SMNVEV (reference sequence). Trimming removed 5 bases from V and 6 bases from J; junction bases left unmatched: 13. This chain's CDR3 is CASSPQRGQFAEQYF. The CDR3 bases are TGTGCCAGCAGTCCCCAGCGGGGTCAATTTGCCGAGCAGTACTTC.

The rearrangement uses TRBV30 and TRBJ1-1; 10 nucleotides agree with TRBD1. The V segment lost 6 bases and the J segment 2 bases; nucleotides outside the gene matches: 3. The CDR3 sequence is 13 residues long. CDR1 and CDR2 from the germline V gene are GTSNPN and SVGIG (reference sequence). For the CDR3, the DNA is TGTGCCTGTGACAGGGGGCTAAACACTGAAGCTTTCTTT. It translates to CACDRGLNTEAFF.

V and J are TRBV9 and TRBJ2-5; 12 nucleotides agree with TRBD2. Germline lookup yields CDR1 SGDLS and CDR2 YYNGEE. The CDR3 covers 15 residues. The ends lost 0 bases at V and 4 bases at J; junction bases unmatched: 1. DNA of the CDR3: TGTGCCAGCAGCGTAGAGACTAGCGGGGGAGAGACCCAGTACTTC. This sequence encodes CASSVETSGGETQYF.

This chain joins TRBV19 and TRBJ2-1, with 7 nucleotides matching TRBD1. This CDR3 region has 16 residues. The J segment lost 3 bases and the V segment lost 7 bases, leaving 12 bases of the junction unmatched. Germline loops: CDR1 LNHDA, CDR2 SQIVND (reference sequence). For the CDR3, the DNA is TGTGCCAGTACCCCCGGGACAGACCTTGACTACAATGAGCAGTTCTTC. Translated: CASTPGTDLDYNEQFF.

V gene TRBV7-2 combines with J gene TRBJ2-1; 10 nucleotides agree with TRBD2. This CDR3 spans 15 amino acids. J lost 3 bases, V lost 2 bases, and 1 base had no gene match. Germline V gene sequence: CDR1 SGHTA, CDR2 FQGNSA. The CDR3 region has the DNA TGTGCCAGCAGCTTAACTAGCGGGAACTACAATGAGCAGTTCTTC. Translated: CASSLTSGNYNEQFF.

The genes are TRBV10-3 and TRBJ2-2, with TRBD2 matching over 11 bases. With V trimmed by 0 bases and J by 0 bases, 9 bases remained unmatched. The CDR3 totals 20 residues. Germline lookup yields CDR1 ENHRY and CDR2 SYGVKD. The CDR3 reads CAISESGLAEPPANTGELFF. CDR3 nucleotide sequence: TGTGCCATCAGTGAGTCGGGACTAGCGGAACCCCCGGCGAACACCGGGGAGCTGTTTTTT.

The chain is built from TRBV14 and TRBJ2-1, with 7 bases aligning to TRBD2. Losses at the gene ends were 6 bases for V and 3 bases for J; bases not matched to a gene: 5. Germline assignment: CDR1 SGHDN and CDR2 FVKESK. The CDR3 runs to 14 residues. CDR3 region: CASSQRGFYNEQFF. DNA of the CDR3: TGTGCCAGCAGTCAGCGGGGATTCTACAATGAGCAGTTCTTC.

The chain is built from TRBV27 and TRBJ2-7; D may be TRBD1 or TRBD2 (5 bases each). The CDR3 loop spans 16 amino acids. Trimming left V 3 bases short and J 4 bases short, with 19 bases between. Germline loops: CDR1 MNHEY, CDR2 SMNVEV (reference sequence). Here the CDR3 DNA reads TGTGCCAGCAGTTTGGTGGGGGTCTCGGGTATGTACGAGCAGTACTTC. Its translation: CASSLVGVSGMYEQYF.

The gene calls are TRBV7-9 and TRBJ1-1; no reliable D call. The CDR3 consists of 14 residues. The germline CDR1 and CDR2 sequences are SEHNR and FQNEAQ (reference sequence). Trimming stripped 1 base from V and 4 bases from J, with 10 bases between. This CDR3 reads CASSLVGSGTEAFF. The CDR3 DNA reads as TGTGCCAGCAGCTTAGTGGGCTCCGGCACTGAAGCTTTCTTT. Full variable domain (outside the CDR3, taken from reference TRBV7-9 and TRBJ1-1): DTGVSQNPRHKITKRGQNVTFRCDPISEHNRLYWYRQTLGQGPEFLTYFQNEAQLEKSRLLSDRFSAERPKGSFSTLEIQRTEQGDSAMYLCASSLVGSGTEAFFGQGTRLTVV.